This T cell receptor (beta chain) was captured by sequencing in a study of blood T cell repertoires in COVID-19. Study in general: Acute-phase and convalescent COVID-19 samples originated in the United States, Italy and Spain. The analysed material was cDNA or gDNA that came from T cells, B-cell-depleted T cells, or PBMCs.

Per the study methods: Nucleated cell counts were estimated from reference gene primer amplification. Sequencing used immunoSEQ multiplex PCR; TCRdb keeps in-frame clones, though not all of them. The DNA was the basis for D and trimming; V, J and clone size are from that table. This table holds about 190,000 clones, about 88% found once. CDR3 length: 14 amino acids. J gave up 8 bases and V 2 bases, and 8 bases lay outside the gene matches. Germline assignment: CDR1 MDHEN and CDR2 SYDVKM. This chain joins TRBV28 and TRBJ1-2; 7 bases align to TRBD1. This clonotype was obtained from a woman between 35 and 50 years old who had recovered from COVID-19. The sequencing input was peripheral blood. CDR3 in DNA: TGTGCCAGCAGTTTACCCAGGACAGGTAGCGGCTACACCTTC. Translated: CASSLPRTGSGYTF.